This T cell receptor beta chain was identified during a study of T cell responses to AZD1222 COVID-19 vaccine. Whole-study context: Researchers grouped second doses given at about 4 or about 12 weeks into one pool. Study-wide results and limits: Two AZD1222 doses significantly raised spike-specific TCR breadth and depth over controls. Just a handful of AZD1222 recipients tested seropositive at baseline. No day 14 peak samples; only post-peak repertoires were characterized.

Germline V gene data show CDR1 as KGHDR and CDR2 as SFDVKD. Deletions cut 1 base from V and 7 bases from J, with 9 bases between. The CDR3 contains 13 residues. Profiling relied on immunoSEQ multiplex PCR, and the TCRdb table lists in-frame clones only, not all of them. The sample has about 100,000 clones; 80% to 95% are singletons. With regard to this clone: The antigen remains unidentified.

The receptor was isolated from an adult in good health. The genes are TRBV24-1 and TRBJ2-5; D perhaps matches TRBD1 (6 bases). This specimen was peripheral blood, taken on day 0 of AZD1222 vaccination. CDR3 sequence reads: CATSDFTGRTQYF. CDR3 sequence (DNA): TGTGCCACCAGTGATTTCACAGGGAGGACCCAGTACTTC.